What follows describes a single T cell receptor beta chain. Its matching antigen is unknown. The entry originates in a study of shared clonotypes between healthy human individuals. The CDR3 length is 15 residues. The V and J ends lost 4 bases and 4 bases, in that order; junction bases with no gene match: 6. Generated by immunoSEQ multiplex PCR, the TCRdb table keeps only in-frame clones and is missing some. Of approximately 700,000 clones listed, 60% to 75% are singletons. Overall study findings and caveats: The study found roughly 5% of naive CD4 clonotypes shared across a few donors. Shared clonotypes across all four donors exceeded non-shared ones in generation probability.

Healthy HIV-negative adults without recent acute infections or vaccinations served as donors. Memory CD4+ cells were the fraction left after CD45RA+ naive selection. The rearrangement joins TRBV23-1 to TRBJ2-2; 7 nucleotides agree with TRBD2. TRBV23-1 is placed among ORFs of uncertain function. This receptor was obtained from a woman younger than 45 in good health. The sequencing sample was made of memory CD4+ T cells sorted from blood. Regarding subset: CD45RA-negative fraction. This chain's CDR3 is CASSPGLDCTGELFF. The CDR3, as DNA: TGCGCCAGCAGTCCCGGACTAGATTGCACCGGGGAGCTGTTTTTT.